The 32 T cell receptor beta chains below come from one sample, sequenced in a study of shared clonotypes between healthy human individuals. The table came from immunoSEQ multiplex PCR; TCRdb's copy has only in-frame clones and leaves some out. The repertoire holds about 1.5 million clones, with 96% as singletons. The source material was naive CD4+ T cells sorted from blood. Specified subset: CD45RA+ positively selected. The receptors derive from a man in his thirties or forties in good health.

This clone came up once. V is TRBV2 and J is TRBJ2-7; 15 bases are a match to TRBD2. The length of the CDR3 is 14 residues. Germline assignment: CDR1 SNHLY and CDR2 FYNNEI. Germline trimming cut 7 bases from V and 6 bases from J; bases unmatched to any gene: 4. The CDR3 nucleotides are TGTGCCAGCACGGGACTAGCGGGAGGCGGCGAGCAGTACTTC. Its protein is CASTGLAGGGEQYF.

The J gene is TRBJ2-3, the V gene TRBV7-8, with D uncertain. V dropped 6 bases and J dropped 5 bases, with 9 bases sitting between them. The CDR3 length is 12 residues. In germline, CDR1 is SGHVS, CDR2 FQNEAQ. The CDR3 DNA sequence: TGTGCCAGCAGTTTAACAAGAGATACGCAGTATTTT. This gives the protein CASSLTRDTQYF.

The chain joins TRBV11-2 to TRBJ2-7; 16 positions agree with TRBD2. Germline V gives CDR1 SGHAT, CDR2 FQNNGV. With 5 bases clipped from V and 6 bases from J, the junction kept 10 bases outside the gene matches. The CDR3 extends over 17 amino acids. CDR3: CASSPRGLAGGPREQYF. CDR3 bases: TGTGCCAGCAGCCCGCGGGGACTAGCGGGAGGGCCCCGCGAGCAGTACTTC.

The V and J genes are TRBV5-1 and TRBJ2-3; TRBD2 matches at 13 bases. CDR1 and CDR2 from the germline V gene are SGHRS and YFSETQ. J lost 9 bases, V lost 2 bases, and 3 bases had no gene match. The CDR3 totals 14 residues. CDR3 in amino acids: CASSFGLAGVTQYF. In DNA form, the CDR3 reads TGCGCCAGCAGCTTCGGACTAGCGGGGGTGACGCAGTATTTT.

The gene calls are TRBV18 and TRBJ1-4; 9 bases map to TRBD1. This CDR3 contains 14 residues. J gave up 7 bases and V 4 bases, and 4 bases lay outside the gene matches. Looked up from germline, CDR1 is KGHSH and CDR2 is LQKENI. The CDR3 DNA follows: TGTGCCAGCTCACACACAGGGGGCGGTGAAAAACTGTTTTTT. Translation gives CASSHTGGGEKLFF.

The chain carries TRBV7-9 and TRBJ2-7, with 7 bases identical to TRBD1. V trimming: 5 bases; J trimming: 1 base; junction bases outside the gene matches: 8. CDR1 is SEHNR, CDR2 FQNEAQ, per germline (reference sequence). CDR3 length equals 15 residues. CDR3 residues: CASSPRTGDSYEQYF. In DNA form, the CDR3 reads TGTGCCAGCAGCCCCCGGACAGGCGATTCCTACGAGCAGTACTTC.

The CDR3: CASRRGYSEKLFF. In DNA form, the CDR3 reads TGTGCCAGCAGACGGGGTTATAGTGAAAAACTGTTTTTT. The rearrangement links TRBV5-8 to TRBJ1-4; D gene unclear. Germline V lookup: CDR1 SGHTS, CDR2 YDEGEE. The CDR3 is 13 amino acids. V was pared by 5 bases and J by 7 bases, with 12 bases between. Based on the CDR3 plus reference TRBV5-8 and TRBJ1-4, the full variable domain is EAGVTQSPTHLIKTRGQQATLRCSPISGHTSVYWYQQALGLGLQFLLWYDEGEERNRGNFPPRFSGRQFPNYSSELNVNALELEDSALYLCASRRGYSEKLFFGSGTQLSVL.

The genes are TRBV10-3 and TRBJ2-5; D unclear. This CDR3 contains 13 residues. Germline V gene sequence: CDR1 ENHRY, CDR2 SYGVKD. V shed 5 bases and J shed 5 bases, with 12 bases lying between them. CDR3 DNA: TGTGCCATCAGTTGGATTGTGGGGGAGACCCAGTACTTC. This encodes CAISWIVGETQYF.

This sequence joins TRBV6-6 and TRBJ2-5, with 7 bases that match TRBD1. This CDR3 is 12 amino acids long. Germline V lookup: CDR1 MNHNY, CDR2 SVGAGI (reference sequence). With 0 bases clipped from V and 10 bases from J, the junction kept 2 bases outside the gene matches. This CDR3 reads CASSYSQGVQYF. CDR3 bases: TGTGCCAGCAGTTACTCCCAGGGGGTCCAGTACTTC.

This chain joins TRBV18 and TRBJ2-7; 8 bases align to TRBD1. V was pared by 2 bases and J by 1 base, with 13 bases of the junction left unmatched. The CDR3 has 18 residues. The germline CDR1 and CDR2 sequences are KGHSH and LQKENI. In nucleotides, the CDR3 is TGTGCCAGCTCACCAGTAATTCCTTTCGGACAGGGATCCTACGAGCAGTACTTC. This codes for CASSPVIPFGQGSYEQYF.

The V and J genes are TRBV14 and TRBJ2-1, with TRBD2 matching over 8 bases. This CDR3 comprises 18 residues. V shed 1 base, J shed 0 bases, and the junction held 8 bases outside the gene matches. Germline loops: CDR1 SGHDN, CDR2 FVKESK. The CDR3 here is CASSQGGREGSSYNEQFF. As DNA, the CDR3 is TGTGCCAGCAGCCAAGGGGGCCGGGAGGGCAGCTCCTACAATGAGCAGTTCTTC. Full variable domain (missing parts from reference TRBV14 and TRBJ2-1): EAGVTQFPSHSVIEKGQTVTLRCDPISGHDNLYWYRRVMGKEIKFLLHFVKESKQDESGMPNNRFLAERTGGTYSTLKVQPAELEDSGVYFCASSQGGREGSSYNEQFFGPGTRLTVL.

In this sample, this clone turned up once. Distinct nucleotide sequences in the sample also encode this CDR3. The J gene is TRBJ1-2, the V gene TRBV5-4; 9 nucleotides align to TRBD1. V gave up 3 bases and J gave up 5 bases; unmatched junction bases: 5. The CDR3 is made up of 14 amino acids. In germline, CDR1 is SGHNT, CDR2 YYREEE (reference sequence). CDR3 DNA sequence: TGTGCCAGCAGCTCGGGACAGGGTTCATATGGCTACACCTTC. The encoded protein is CASSSGQGSYGYTF.

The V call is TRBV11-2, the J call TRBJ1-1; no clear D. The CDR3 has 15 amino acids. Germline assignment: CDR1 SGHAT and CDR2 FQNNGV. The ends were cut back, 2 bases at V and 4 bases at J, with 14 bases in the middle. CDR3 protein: CASSLRWETPTEAFF. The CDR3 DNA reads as TGTGCCAGCAGCTTAAGATGGGAGACACCCACTGAAGCTTTCTTT.

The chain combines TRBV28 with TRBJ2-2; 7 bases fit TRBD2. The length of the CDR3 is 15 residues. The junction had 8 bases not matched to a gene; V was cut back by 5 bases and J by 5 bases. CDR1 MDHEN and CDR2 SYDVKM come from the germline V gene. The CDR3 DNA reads TGTGCCAGCAGTGGTGGAGGGGAGGGGACCGGGGAGCTGTTTTTT. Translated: CASSGGGEGTGELFF.

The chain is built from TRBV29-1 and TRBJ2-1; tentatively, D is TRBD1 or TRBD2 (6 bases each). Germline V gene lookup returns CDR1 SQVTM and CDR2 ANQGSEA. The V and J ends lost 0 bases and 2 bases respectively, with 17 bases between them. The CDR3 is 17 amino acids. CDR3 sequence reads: CSVEDPARRGTYNEQFF. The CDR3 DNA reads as TGCAGCGTTGAAGATCCTGCCCGGAGGGGGACCTACAATGAGCAGTTCTTC.

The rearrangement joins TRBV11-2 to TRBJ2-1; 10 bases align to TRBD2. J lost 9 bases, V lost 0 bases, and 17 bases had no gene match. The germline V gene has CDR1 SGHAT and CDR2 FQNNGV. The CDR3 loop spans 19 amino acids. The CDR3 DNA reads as TGTGCCAGCAGCTTAGATCCCTCGTTGCGTAGCGGGAGGATGGGTGAGCAGTTCTTC. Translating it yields CASSLDPSLRSGRMGEQFF.

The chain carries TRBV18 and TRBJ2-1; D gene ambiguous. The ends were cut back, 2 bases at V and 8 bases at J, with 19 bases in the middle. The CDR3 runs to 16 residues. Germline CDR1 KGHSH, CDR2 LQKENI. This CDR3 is CASSPRLPLNLHEQFF. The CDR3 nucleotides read TGTGCCAGCTCACCAAGATTGCCCCTAAATTTGCATGAGCAGTTCTTC.

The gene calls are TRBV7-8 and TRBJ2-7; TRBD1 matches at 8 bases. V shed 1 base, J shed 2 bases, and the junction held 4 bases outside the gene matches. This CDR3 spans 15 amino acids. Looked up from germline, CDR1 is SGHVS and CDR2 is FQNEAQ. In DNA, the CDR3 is TGTGCCAGCAGCTTAGGGACAGGGAGTCCCTACGAGCAGTACTTC. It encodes CASSLGTGSPYEQYF.

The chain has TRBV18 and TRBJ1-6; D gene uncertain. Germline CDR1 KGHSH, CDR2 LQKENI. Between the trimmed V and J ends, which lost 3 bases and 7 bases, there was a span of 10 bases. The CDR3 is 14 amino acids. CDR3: CASSPFAGNSPLHF. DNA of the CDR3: TGTGCCAGCTCACCCTTCGCGGGGAATTCACCCCTCCACTTT. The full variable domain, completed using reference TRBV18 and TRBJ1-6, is NAGVMQNPRHLVRRRGQEARLRCSPMKGHSHVYWYRQLPEEGLKFMVYLQKENIIDESGMPKERFSAEFPKEGPSILRIQQVVRGDSAAYFCASSPFAGNSPLHFGNGTRLTVT.

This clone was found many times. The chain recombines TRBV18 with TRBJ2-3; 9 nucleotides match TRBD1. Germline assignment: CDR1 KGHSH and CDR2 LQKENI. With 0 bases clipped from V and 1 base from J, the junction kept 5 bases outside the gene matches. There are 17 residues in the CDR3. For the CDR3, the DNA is TGTGCCAGCTCACCACCGACAGGGGGTAGGCGCACAGATACGCAGTATTTT. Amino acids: CASSPPTGGRRTDTQYF.

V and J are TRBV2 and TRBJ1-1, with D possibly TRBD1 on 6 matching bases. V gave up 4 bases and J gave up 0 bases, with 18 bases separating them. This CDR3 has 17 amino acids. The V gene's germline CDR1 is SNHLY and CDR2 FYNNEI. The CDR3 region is CASSGRPGEGVNTEAFF. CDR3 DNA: TGTGCCAGCAGTGGTCGTCCAGGGGAGGGGGTGAACACTGAAGCTTTCTTT.

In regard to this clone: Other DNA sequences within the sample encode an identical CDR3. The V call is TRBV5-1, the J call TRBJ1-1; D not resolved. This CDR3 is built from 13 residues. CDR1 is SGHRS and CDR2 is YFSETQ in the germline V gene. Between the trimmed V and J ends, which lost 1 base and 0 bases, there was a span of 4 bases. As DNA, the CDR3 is TGCGCCAGCAGCTTGACGGTGAACACTGAAGCTTTCTTT. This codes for CASSLTVNTEAFF.

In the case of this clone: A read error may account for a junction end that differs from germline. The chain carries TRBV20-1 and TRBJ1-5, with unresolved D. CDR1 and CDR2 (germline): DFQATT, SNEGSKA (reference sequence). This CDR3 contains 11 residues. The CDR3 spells CSASSYQPQLF. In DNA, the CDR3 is TGCAGTGCTTCCTCCTATCAGCCCCAGCTTTTT.

The CDR3 region is CSVCGRGWTEAFF. CDR3 in DNA: TGCAGCGTTTGCGGCAGGGGTTGGACTGAAGCTTTCTTT. V is TRBV29-1 and J is TRBJ1-1; tentatively, D is TRBD1 (6 bases). The CDR3 consists of 13 residues. Germline V gene data show CDR1 as SQVTM and CDR2 as ANQGSEA. Trimming removed 5 bases at V and 5 bases at J, with 15 bases between.

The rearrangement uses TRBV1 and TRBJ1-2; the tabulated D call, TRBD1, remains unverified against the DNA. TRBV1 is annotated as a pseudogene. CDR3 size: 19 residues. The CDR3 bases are TGCACCAGCAGCCACCCCGGACCTCGACGCAGGGTGAGGATCTATGGCTACACCTTC. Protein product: CTSSHPGPRRRVRIYGYTF.

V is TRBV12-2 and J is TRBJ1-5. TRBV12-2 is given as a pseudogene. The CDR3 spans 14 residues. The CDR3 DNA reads TGTGCAAGTCGCTTAGCGCAAAGTGATCAGCCCCAGCATTTT. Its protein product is CASRLAQSDQPQHF.

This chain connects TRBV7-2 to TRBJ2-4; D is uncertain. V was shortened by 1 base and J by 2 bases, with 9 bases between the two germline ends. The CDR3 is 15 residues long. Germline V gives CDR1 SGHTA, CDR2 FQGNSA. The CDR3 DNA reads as TGTGCCAGCAGCTTAGATCTACTGACCAAAAACATTCAGTACTTC. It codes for CASSLDLLTKNIQYF. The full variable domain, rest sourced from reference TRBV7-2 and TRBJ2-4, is GAGVSQSPSNKVTEKGKDVELRCDPISGHTALYWYRQSLGQGLEFLIYFQGNSAPDKSGLPSDRFSAERTGGSVSTLTIQRTQQEDSAVYLCASSLDLLTKNIQYFGAGTRLSVL.

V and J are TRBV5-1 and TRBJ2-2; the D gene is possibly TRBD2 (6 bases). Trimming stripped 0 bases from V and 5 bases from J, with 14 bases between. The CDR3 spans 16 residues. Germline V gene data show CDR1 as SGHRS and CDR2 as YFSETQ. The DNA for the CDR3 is TGCGCCAGCAGCTTGGTTGGCGGGATAGGTACCGGGGAGCTGTTTTTT. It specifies CASSLVGGIGTGELFF. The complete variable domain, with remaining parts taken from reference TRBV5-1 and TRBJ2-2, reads KAGVTQTPRYLIKTRGQQVTLSCSPISGHRSVSWYQQTPGQGLQFLFEYFSETQRNKGNFPGRFSGRQFSNSRSEMNVSTLELGDSALYLCASSLVGGIGTGELFFGEGSRLTVL.

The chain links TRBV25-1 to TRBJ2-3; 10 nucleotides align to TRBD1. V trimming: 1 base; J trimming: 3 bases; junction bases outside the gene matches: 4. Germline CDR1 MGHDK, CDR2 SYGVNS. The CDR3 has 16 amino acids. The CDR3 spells CASSELGTGVTDTQYF. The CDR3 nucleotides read TGTGCCAGCAGTGAATTAGGGACAGGGGTAACAGATACGCAGTATTTT.

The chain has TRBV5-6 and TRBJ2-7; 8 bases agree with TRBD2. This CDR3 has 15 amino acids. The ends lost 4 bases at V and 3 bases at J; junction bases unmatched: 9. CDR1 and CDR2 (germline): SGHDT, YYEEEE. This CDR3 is CASSRPTSDHYEQYF. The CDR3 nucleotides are TGTGCCAGCAGCCGACCGACTAGCGACCACTACGAGCAGTACTTC.

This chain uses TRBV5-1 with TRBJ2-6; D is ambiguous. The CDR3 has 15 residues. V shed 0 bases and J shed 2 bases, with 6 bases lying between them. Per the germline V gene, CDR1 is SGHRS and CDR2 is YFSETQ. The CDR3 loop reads CASSLAHPGANVLTF. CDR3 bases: TGCGCCAGCAGCTTGGCACATCCTGGGGCCAACGTCCTGACTTTC.

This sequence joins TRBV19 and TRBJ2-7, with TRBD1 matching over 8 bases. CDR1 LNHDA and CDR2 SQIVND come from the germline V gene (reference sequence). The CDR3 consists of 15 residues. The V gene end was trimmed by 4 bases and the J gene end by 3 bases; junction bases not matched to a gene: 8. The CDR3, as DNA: TGTGCCAGTAGTACGACGACAGGGGCAGGCTACGAGCAGTACTTC. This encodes CASSTTTGAGYEQYF.